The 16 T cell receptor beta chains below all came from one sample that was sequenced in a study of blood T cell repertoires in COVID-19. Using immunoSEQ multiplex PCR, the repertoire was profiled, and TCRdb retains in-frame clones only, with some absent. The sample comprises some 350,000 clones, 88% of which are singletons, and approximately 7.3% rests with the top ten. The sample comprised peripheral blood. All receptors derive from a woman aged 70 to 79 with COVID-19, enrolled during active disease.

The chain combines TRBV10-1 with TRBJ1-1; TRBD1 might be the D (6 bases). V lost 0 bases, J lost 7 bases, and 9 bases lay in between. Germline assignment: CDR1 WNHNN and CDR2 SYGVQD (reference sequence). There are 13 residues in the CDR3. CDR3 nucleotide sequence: TGCGCCAGCAGTGAGTCCAGGGGTGGTGAAGCTTTCTTT. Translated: CASSESRGGEAFF.

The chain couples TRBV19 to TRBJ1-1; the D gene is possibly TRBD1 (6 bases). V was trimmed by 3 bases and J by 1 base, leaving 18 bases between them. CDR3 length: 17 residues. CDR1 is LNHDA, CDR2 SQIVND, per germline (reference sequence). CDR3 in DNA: TGTGCCAGTAGTATCCCCCGACAGGAGTTGGGGAACACTGAAGCTTTCTTT. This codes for CASSIPRQELGNTEAFF.

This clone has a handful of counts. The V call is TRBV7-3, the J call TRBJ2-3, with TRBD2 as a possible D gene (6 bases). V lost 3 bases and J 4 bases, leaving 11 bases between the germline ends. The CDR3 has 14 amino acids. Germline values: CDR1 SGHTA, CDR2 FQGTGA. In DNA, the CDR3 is TGTGCCAGCAGCTTTGGGGGGTCAGCAGATACGCAGTATTTT. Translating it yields CASSFGGSADTQYF.

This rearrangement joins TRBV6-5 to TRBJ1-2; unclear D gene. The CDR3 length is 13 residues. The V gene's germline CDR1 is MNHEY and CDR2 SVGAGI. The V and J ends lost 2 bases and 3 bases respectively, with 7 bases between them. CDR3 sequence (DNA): TGTGCCAGCAGTTACGACACCCACTATGGCTACACCTTC. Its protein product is CASSYDTHYGYTF.

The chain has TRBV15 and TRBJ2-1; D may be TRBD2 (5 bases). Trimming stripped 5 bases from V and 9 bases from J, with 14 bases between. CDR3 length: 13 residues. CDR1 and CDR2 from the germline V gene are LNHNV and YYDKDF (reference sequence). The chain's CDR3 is CATSGVPGIEQFF. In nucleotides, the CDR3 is TGTGCCACCAGCGGGGTCCCGGGGATTGAGCAGTTCTTC.

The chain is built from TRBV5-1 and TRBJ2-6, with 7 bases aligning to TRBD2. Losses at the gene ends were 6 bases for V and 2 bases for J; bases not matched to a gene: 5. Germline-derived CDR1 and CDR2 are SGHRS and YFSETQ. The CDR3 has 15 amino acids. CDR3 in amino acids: CASTLAGAGANVLTF. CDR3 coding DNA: TGCGCCAGCACTCTGGCGGGGGCTGGGGCCAACGTCCTGACTTTC. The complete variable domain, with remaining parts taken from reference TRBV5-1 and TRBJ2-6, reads KAGVTQTPRYLIKTRGQQVTLSCSPISGHRSVSWYQQTPGQGLQFLFEYFSETQRNKGNFPGRFSGRQFSNSRSEMNVSTLELGDSALYLCASTLAGAGANVLTFGAGSRLTVL.

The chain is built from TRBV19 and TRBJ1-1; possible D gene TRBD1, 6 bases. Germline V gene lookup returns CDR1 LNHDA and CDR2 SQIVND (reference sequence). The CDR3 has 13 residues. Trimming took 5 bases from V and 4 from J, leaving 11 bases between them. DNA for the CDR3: TGTGCCAGTAGTTCCAGCAGGGGCACTGAAGCTTTCTTT. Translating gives CASSSSRGTEAFF.

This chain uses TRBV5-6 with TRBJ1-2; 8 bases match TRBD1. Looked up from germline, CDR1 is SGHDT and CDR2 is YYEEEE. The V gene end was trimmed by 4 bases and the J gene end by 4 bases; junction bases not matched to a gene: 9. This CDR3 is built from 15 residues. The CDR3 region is CASSAASGTGYGYTF. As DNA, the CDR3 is TGTGCCAGCAGCGCTGCTTCCGGGACAGGCTATGGCTACACCTTC.

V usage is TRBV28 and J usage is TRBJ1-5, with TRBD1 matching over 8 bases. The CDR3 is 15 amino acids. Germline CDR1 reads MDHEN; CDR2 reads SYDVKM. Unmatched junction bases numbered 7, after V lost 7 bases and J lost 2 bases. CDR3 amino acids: CASNKPGQGNQPQHF. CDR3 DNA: TGTGCCAGCAATAAACCGGGACAGGGCAATCAGCCCCAGCATTTT.

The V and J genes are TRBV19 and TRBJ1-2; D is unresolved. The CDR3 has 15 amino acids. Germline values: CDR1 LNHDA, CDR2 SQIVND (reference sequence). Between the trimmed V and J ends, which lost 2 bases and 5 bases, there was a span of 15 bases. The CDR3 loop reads CASSIIRDSRYGYTF. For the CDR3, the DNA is TGTGCCAGTAGTATAATCCGGGATTCTAGATATGGCTACACCTTC.

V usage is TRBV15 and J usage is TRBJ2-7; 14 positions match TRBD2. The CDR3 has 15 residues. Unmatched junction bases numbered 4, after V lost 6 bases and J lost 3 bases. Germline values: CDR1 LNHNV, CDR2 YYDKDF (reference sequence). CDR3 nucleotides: TGTGCCACCAGTACCGGGACTAGCGGGGGCTACGAGCAGTACTTC. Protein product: CATSTGTSGGYEQYF. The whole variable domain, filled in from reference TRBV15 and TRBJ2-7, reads DAMVIQNPRYQVTQFGKPVTLSCSQTLNHNVMYWYQQKSSQAPKLLFHYYDKDFNNEADTPDNFQSRRPNTSFCFLDIRSPGLGDTAMYLCATSTGTSGGYEQYFGPGTRLTVT.

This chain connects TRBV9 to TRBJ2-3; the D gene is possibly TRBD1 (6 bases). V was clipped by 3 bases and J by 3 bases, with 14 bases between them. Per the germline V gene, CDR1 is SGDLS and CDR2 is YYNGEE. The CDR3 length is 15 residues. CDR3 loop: CASSGTGGTTDTQYF. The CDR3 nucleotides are TGTGCCAGCAGCGGGACTGGGGGCACAACAGATACGCAGTATTTT.

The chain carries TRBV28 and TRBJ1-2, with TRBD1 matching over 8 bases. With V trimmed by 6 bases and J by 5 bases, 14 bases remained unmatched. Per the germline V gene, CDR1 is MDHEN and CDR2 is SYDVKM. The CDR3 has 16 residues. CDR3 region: CASSNPGTGFFYGYTF. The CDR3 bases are TGTGCCAGCAGCAATCCCGGGACAGGTTTTTTTTATGGCTACACCTTC.

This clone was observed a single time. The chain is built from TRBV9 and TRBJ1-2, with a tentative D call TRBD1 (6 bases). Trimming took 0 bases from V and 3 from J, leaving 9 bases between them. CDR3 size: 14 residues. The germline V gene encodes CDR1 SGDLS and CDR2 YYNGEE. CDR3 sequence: CASSVAGTHYGYTF. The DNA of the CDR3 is TGTGCCAGCAGCGTAGCAGGGACACACTATGGCTACACCTTC.

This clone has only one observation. CDR3 region: CASSAGTGRGEKLFF. The DNA of the CDR3 is TGTGCCAGCAGCGCAGGGACAGGAAGGGGCGAAAAACTGTTTTTT. The V call is TRBV9, the J call TRBJ1-4; 8 bases match TRBD1. This CDR3 comprises 15 residues. CDR1 and CDR2 from the germline V gene are SGDLS and YYNGEE. The J segment lost 8 bases and the V segment lost 3 bases, leaving 9 bases of the junction unmatched.

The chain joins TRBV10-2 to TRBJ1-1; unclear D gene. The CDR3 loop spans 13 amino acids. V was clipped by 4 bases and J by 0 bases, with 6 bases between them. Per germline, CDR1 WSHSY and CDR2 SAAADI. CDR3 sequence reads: CASSGAMNTEAFF. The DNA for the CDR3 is TGCGCCAGCAGTGGGGCCATGAACACTGAAGCTTTCTTT.